This T cell receptor (beta chain) was obtained from a study of metastatic and nonmetastatic thyroid tumors. This CDR3 region has 15 residues. Trimming shortened V by 7 bases and J by 0 bases, and 18 bases separated the two germline ends. Germline CDR1 reads SQVTM; CDR2 reads ANQGSEA. This clone was detected ten times or more. Every patient was untreated before thyroid surgery. TCRdb ran MiXCR on the PCR reads. The sample consists of fewer than 25,000 clones, more than 14% of them appearing once. Sequencing was done on a sample of tumor tissue. This TCR was sampled from a female donor with papillary thyroid cancer or a benign thyroid nodule (not recorded which). Some clones in this sample may be carry-over from other donors' samples. The genes are TRBV29-1 and TRBJ1-1; D is perhaps TRBD1 (5 bases). CDR3 region: CSGSKGWGMNTEAFF. The CDR3 nucleotides are TGCAGCGGGTCGAAGGGGTGGGGAATGAACACTGAAGCTTTCTTT.